The source of this TCR beta chain is a study of spatial heterogeneity in lung cancer. MiXCR, applied by TCRdb to the 5' RACE reads, yields one record per CDR3 protein. The sample carries about 10,000 distinct CDR3 sequences, about 4% recorded once. This clonotype came up many times. Indicated time point: sample taken at primary tumor resection. This clonotype originated in a female donor with early-stage non-small cell lung cancer. This material consisted of PBMCs, taken at surgery.

The CDR3 protein is CASSQEVEGDNEQFF. The DNA of the CDR3 is TGTGCCAGCAGCCAAGAGGTAGAAGGGGACAATGAGCAGTTCTTC. The chain is built from TRBV4-2 and TRBJ2-1, with D possibly TRBD1 on 5 matching bases. The CDR3 contains 15 residues. Trimming shortened V by 0 bases and J by 5 bases, and 11 bases separated the two germline ends. Germline values: CDR1 LGHNA, CDR2 YNFKEQ.